A single sample gave rise to the 23 T cell receptor beta chains below, sequenced in a study of Graves' ophthalmopathy and Graves' hyperthyroidism. Amplified TCR beta CDR3 regions were obtained using RNA transcripts as template. Second-round multiplex PCR came after first-round RT-PCR with HTBI primers. From the multiplex PCR reads, TCRdb called clonotypes with MiXCR, one entry per CDR3 protein. The sample holds 500,000 to 600,000 distinct CDR3 sequences, approximately 35% seen once. Sequencing was carried out using peripheral blood or thyroid tissue (not recorded which). These receptors all come from an adult man with Graves' hyperthyroidism.

This clonotype was observed at least ten times. The gene calls are TRBV20-1 and TRBJ1-4; 7 bases are shared with TRBD1. This CDR3 comprises 13 residues. V shed 1 base, J shed 8 bases, and the junction held 4 bases outside the gene matches. CDR1 and CDR2 from the germline V gene are DFQATT and SNEGSKA (reference sequence). CDR3 residues: CSARGQGREKLFF. The DNA for the CDR3 is TGCAGTGCTAGAGGACAGGGTAGGGAAAAACTGTTTTTT.

V is TRBV20-1 and J is TRBJ2-7; D unclear. The V and J ends lost 8 bases and 4 bases respectively, with 12 bases between them. The CDR3 covers 11 residues. The germline gives CDR1 DFQATT, CDR2 SNEGSKA (reference sequence). The CDR3 loop is CSLERMYEQYF. DNA of the CDR3: TGCAGTTTAGAGCGTATGTACGAGCAGTACTTC.

This clonotype was detected ten times or more. This chain uses TRBV5-8 with TRBJ1-1; unclear D gene. V was trimmed by 3 bases and J by 2 bases, leaving 11 bases between them. Germline CDR1 is SGHTS and CDR2 is YDEGEE. The CDR3 consists of 14 residues. CDR3 sequence: CASSYLTPNTEAFF. The CDR3 DNA follows: TGTGCCAGCAGCTACCTGACACCTAACACTGAAGCTTTCTTT.

The V gene is TRBV5-6, the J gene TRBJ1-5; a weak D match, TRBD1 (6 bases). Trimming took 0 bases from V and 3 from J, leaving 16 bases between them. The CDR3 contains 17 residues. The germline V gene has CDR1 SGHDT and CDR2 YYEEEE. CDR3 sequence reads: CASSLEGGRFPNQPQHF. Here the CDR3 DNA reads TGTGCCAGCAGCTTGGAGGGGGGGCGCTTCCCCAATCAGCCCCAGCATTTT.

A remark on this clonotype: A read error is possible here, since a much larger clone lies one base away. The J gene is TRBJ1-2, the V gene TRBV5-1, with D tentatively TRBD1 (5 bases). V lost 7 bases and J 8 bases, leaving 21 bases between the germline ends. Germline V CDR1 and CDR2: SGHRS, YFSETQ. The CDR3 runs 14 residues. The CDR3 nucleotides are TGCGCCAGCCGCGGAGGGCCTTTGGGACGGGGCTACACCTTC. It translates to CASRGGPLGRGYTF. Full variable domain (outside the CDR3, taken from reference TRBV5-1 and TRBJ1-2): KAGVTQTPRYLIKTRGQQVTLSCSPISGHRSVSWYQQTPGQGLQFLFEYFSETQRNKGNFPGRFSGRQFSNSRSEMNVSTLELGDSALYLCASRGGPLGRGYTFGSGTRLTVV.

The chain carries TRBV6-6 and TRBJ2-7, with TRBD1 matching 9 bases. This CDR3 region has 16 residues. Germline assignment: CDR1 MNHNY and CDR2 SVGAGI (reference sequence). V trimming: 2 bases; J trimming: 7 bases; junction bases outside the gene matches: 12. The CDR3 loop reads CASSYPLRTGEREQYF. CDR3 coding DNA: TGTGCCAGCAGTTACCCACTTCGGACAGGGGAGAGAGAGCAGTACTTC.

This clonotype appeared a few times. Relative to the germline gene, one junction end is altered; a read error may explain this. This sequence joins TRBV7-9 and TRBJ1-6; D ambiguous. The CDR3 has 13 residues. Germline V gene data show CDR1 as SEHNR and CDR2 as FQNEAQ (reference sequence). The CDR3 region has the DNA TGTGCCAGCAGCTTGTCTTTTAATTCACTCCTCCACTTT. This gives the protein CASSLSFNSLLHF.

This chain links TRBV5-8 with TRBJ2-7; D is ambiguous. Trimming pared 2 bases from V and 7 bases from J, leaving 16 bases between. The CDR3 covers 14 residues. CDR1 and CDR2 (germline): SGHTS, YDEGEE. The chain's CDR3 is CASSLGISYNEQYF. The CDR3 nucleotides read TGTGCCAGCAGCTTAGGTATCTCCTACAATGAGCAGTACTTC.

The CDR3 DNA is TGTGCCAGCAGCCAAGGGACTAGACAAGAGACCCAGTACTTC. Protein sequence: CASSQGTRQETQYF. The V and J genes are TRBV13 and TRBJ2-5; 8 bases map to TRBD2. This CDR3 is built from 14 residues. Germline V gene sequence: CDR1 PRHDT, CDR2 FYEKMQ (reference sequence). The V and J ends lost 5 bases and 2 bases, in that order; junction bases with no gene match: 4.

This clonotype was detected many times. The V gene is TRBV12-3 or TRBV12-4, the J gene TRBJ2-2; 7 nucleotides align to TRBD1. This CDR3 region has 14 residues. Trimming took 4 bases from V and 3 from J; bases not matched to a gene: 2. CDR3 sequence: CASSSGTDTGELFF. In DNA form, the CDR3 reads TGTGCCAGCAGTTCCGGGACAGACACCGGGGAGCTGTTTTTT.

This clonotype was seen a handful of times. The chain employs TRBV12-3 or TRBV12-4 and TRBJ1-3, with 8 positions matching TRBD1. Trimming cost V 4 bases and J 0 bases; bases outside gene matches: 5. This CDR3 is built from 16 residues. The CDR3 DNA is TGTGCCAGCAGTTCGACAGGGGCCAACTCTGGAAACACCATATATTTT. It encodes CASSSTGANSGNTIYF.

This clonotype came up many times. The CDR3 DNA sequence: TGTGCCAGCAGTGACGGGGTACCCACTGAAGCTTTCTTT. It specifies CASSDGVPTEAFF. V and J are TRBV2 and TRBJ1-1; D uncertain. The germline V and J ends were trimmed by 3 bases and 4 bases, with 9 bases remaining between them. CDR1 and CDR2 from the germline V gene are SNHLY and FYNNEI. CDR3 length: 13 amino acids.

This clonotype was detected only once. The V gene is TRBV11-2, the J gene TRBJ2-5, with TRBD2 matching over 13 bases. The last part of the DNA fits TRBJ2-1 better; the J call may be wrong. The CDR3 extends over 16 amino acids. Looked up from germline, CDR1 is SGHAT and CDR2 is FQNNGV. The CDR3 DNA follows: TGTGCCAGCAGCCCCCGGACTAGCGGGAGAGGCAATGAGCAGTTCTTC. Protein sequence: CASSPRTSGRGNEQFF.

This clonotype was picked up many times. The chain links TRBV7-2 to TRBJ1-5, with a tentative D call TRBD1 (5 bases). The CDR3 is 14 amino acids. The V end was cut by 5 bases, the J end by 1 base, with 9 bases between. Germline assignment: CDR1 SGHTA and CDR2 FQGNSA. The CDR3 reads CASSQRGSNQPQHF. The CDR3 DNA sequence: TGTGCCAGCAGCCAGAGGGGCAGCAATCAGCCCCAGCATTTT.

The V and J genes are TRBV7-9 and TRBJ2-1; D possibly corresponds to TRBD1 (6 bases). Germline loops: CDR1 SEHNR, CDR2 FQNEAQ (reference sequence). V lost 5 bases and J lost 4, with 15 bases in between. The CDR3 is made up of 15 amino acids. The CDR3 here is CASSPPGTLYNEQFF. The CDR3 DNA reads as TGTGCCAGCAGCCCTCCCGGGACACTTTACAATGAGCAGTTCTTC.

This chain joins TRBV5-1 and TRBJ1-6, with TRBD1 matching 9 bases. Germline CDR1 is SGHRS and CDR2 is YFSETQ. V was pared by 4 bases and J by 8 bases, with 4 bases of the junction left unmatched. This CDR3 has 14 residues. CDR3 sequence: CASSTGQGDSPLHF. CDR3 nucleotides: TGCGCCAGCAGCACGGGACAGGGAGATTCACCCCTCCACTTT.

The chain links TRBV2 to TRBJ1-2; D perhaps matches TRBD1 (5 bases). The CDR3 contains 14 residues. From germline, CDR1 is SNHLY and CDR2 FYNNEI. V dropped 3 bases and J dropped 8 bases, with 16 bases sitting between them. The CDR3 region is CASSDSIGTSGYTF. The DNA for the CDR3 is TGTGCCAGCAGTGATAGCATCGGGACTAGCGGCTACACCTTC. Full variable domain (missing parts from reference TRBV2 and TRBJ1-2): EPEVTQTPSHQVTQMGQEVILRCVPISNHLYFYWYRQILGQKVEFLVSFYNNEISEKSEIFDDQFSVERPDGSNFTLKIRSTKLEDSAMYFCASSDSIGTSGYTFGSGTRLTVV.

The chain has TRBV29-1 and TRBJ2-7; D assignment may be TRBD1 or TRBD2 (5 bases each). V was clipped by 6 bases and J by 2 bases, with 11 bases between them. The CDR3 runs 12 residues. Germline CDR1 reads SQVTM; CDR2 reads ANQGSEA. CDR3 sequence: CSVRDGTYEQYF. CDR3 in DNA: TGCAGCGTACGGGACGGCACCTACGAGCAGTACTTC.

Turning to this clonotype: Relative to the germline gene, one junction end is altered; a read error may explain this. The chain combines TRBV25-1 with TRBJ2-5, with D unresolved. The CDR3 loop spans 12 amino acids. The germline CDR1 and CDR2 sequences are MGHDK and SYGVNS. CDR3 bases: TGTGCCAGCAGCTTGGGAAAAGAGACCCAGCACTTC. Its protein is CASSLGKETQHF.

The chain recombines TRBV9 with TRBJ1-5, with a possible D match to TRBD1 (5 bases). The CDR3 spans 14 residues. Germline loops: CDR1 SGDLS, CDR2 YYNGEE. The CDR3 DNA sequence: TGTGCTAGACGCTCGGGGGAGAGGACTCAGCCCCAGCATTTT. This codes for CARRSGERTQPQHF.

The rearrangement uses TRBV20-1 and TRBJ2-7, with 8 nucleotides matching TRBD2. Germline assignment: CDR1 DFQATT and CDR2 SNEGSKA (reference sequence). This CDR3 has 12 amino acids. V was clipped by 6 bases and J by 2 bases; unmatched bases: 3. The DNA of the CDR3 is TGCAGTGCGGGACTAGTGGCCTACGAGCAGTACTTC. Translated: CSAGLVAYEQYF.

About this clonotype: It may be a read error: a sequence one base away is much more abundant. The rearrangement links TRBV6-5 to TRBJ1-5, with TRBD1 as a possible D gene (6 bases). Germline CDR1 reads MNHEY; CDR2 reads SVGAGI. V was pared by 4 bases and J by 6 bases, with 13 bases between. The CDR3 sequence is 14 residues long. DNA of the CDR3: TGTGCCAGCAGTTTACAGGGAAGGGGTCAGCCCCAGCATTTT. As protein: CASSLQGRGQPQHF.

This chain links TRBV7-8 with TRBJ2-5, with 11 bases matching TRBD1. V shed 5 bases and J 2 bases; nucleotides not matched to a gene: 7. The V gene's germline CDR1 is SGHVS and CDR2 FQNEAQ. CDR3 length: 16 residues. The CDR3 sequence is CASSLLGTGGQETQYF. The CDR3, as DNA: TGTGCCAGCAGCCTTCTTGGGACAGGGGGTCAAGAGACCCAGTACTTC.